A single sample is the source of the 6 T cell receptor beta chains below, sequenced in a study of blood T cells in healthy people across ages. Primers used in a second PCR of roughly 6 to 11 cycles were a sample-barcoded 5' primer and a J-beta primer mix. TCRdb itself ran the 5' RACE reads through MiXCR, one entry per CDR3 protein. The sample includes roughly 1,500,000 distinct CDR3 sequences, approximately 42% of them seen just once. The sequenced sample was blood. These receptor sequences come from a young woman in good health.

This clonotype was detected only a few times. This chain connects TRBV12-3 or TRBV12-4 to TRBJ2-1; D remains unclear. Trimming took off 1 base at V and 8 bases at J, with 9 bases between the two ends. CDR3 length: 13 residues. The DNA of the CDR3 is TGTGCCAGCAGTTTAGATCGGGCAGATGAGCAGTTCTTC. Amino acid sequence: CASSLDRADEQFF.

The rearrangement links TRBV4-2 to TRBJ2-7; D is uncertain. Germline V gene lookup returns CDR1 LGHNA and CDR2 YNFKEQ. Trimming took off 1 base at V and 2 bases at J, with 15 bases between the two ends. There are 16 residues in the CDR3. CDR3 residues: CASSQVSGMAAYEQYF. CDR3 nucleotides: TGTGCCAGCAGCCAAGTCTCTGGAATGGCGGCCTACGAGCAGTACTTC.

The genes are TRBV2 and TRBJ2-5, with TRBD2 identical over 9 bases. The CDR3 is 15 residues long. The germline CDR1 and CDR2 sequences are SNHLY and FYNNEI. Trimming removed 3 bases from V and 11 bases from J; junction bases left unmatched: 13. CDR3 coding DNA: TGTGCCAGCAGTGACGGTAGCGGGAGTAACCTTGAGCAGTACTTC. Translated, it gives CASSDGSGSNLEQYF.

V is TRBV7-8 and J is TRBJ1-4; 11 nucleotides agree with TRBD1. The CDR3 is 17 residues long. Germline CDR1 reads SGHVS; CDR2 reads FQNEAQ. The junction had 12 bases not matched to a gene; V was cut back by 5 bases and J by 7 bases. CDR3 nucleotide sequence: TGTGCCAGCAGCCCTCGTCCCGGGACAGGGGGGGGTGAAAAACTGTTTTTT. The encoded protein is CASSPRPGTGGGEKLFF.

DNA of the CDR3: TGCAGCGTTGGCCCAAATGACAGGGTCGGCACCGGGGAGCTGTTTTTT. It yields the protein CSVGPNDRVGTGELFF. The V call is TRBV29-1, the J call TRBJ2-2, with 7 positions matching TRBD1. Germline loops: CDR1 SQVTM, CDR2 ANQGSEA. The CDR3 extends over 16 amino acids. The ends lost 4 bases at V and 4 bases at J; junction bases unmatched: 12.

The chain combines TRBV7-6 with TRBJ1-1; D uncertain. CDR1 is SGHVS and CDR2 is FNYEAQ in the germline V gene. The CDR3 has 15 residues. Trimming took off 2 bases at V and 0 bases at J, with 10 bases between the two ends. CDR3 sequence (DNA): TGTGCCAGCAGCTTACAAGGCCCCATGAACACTGAAGCTTTCTTT. Translation: CASSLQGPMNTEAFF.